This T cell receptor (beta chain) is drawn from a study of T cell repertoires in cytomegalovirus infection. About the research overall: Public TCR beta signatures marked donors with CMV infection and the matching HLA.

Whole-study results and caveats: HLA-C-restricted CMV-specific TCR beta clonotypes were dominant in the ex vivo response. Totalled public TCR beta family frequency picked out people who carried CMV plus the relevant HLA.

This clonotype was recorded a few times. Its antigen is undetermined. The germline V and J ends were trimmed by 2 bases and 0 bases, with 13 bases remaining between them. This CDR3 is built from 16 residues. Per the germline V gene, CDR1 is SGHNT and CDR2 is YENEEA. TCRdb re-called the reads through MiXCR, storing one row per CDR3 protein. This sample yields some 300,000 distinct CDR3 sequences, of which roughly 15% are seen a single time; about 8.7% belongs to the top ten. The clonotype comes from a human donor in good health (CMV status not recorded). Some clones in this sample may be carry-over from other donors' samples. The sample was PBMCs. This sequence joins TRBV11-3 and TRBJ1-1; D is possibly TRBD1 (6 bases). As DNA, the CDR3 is TGTGCCAGCAGCTTAAAAACCGACAGGCTGAACACTGAAGCTTTCTTT. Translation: CASSLKTDRLNTEAFF.